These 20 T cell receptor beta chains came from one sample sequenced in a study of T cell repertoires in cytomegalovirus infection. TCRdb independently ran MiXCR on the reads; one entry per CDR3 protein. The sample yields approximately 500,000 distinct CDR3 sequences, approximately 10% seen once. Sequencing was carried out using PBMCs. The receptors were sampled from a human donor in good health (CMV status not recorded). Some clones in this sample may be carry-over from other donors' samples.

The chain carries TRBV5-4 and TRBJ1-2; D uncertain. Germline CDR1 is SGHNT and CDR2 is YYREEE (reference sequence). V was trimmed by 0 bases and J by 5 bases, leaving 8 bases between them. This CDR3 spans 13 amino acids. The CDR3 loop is CASSLVAEYGYTF. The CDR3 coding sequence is TGTGCCAGCAGCTTGGTGGCGGAGTATGGCTACACCTTC.

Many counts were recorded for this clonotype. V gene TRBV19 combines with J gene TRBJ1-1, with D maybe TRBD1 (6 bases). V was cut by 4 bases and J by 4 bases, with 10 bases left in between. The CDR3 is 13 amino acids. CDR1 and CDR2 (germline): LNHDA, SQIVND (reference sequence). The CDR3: CASSTRGGTEAFF. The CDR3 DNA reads TGTGCCAGTAGTACCCGAGGGGGCACTGAAGCTTTCTTT.

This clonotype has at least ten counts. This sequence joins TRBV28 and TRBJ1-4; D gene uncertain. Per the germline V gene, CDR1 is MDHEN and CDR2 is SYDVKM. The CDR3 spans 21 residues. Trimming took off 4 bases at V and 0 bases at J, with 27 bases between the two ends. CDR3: CASSSSRSRAANEATNEKLFF. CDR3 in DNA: TGTGCCAGCAGTTCCTCCCGCAGTAGGGCGGCGAATGAGGCAACTAATGAAAAACTGTTTTTT.

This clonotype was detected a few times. The CDR3, as DNA: TGTGCCAGCAGCTTAAGGACCCGCTCCTACAATGAGCAGTTCTTC. It translates to CASSLRTRSYNEQFF. The chain joins TRBV7-9 to TRBJ2-1; D call uncertain. The ends were cut back, 2 bases at V and 0 bases at J, with 8 bases in the middle. The CDR3 runs to 15 residues. The germline CDR1 and CDR2 sequences are SEHNR and FQNEAQ (reference sequence).

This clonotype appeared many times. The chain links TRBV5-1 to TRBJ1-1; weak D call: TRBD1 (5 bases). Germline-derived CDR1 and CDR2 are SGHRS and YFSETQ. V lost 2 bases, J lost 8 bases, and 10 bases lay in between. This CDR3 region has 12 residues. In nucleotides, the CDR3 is TGCGCCAGCAGCTTCGATAACAGGGAAGCTTTCTTT. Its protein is CASSFDNREAFF.

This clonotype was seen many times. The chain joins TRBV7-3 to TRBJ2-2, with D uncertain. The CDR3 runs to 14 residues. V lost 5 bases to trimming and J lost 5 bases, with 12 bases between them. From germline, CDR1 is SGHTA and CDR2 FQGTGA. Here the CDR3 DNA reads TGTGCCAGCAGCCCTGCTAGAAGTACCGGGGAGCTGTTTTTT. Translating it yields CASSPARSTGELFF.

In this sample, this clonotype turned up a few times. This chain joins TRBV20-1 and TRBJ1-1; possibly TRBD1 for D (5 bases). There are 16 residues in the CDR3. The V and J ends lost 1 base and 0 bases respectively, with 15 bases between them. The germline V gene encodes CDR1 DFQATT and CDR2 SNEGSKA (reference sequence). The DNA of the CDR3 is TGCAGTGCTAGAGCACCAGGGTCTGTTATGAACACTGAAGCTTTCTTT. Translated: CSARAPGSVMNTEAFF.

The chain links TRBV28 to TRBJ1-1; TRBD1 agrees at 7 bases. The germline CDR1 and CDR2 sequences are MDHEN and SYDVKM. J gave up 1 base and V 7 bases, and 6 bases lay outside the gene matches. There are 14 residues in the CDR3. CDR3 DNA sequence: TGTGCCAGCAAATCGGGACAGTCGAACACTGAAGCTTTCTTT. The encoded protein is CASKSGQSNTEAFF.

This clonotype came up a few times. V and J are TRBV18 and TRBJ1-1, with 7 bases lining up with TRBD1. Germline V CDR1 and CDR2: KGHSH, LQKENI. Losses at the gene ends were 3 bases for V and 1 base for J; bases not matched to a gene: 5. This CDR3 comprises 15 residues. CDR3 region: CASSPQGVPNTEAFF. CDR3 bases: TGTGCCAGCTCACCCCAGGGGGTCCCGAACACTGAAGCTTTCTTT.

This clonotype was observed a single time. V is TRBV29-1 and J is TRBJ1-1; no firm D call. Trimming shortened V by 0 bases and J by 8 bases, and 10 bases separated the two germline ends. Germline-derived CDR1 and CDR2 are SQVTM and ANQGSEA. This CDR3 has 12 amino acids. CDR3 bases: TGCAGCGTTGAAGATCGATCTGCGGAAGCTTTCTTT. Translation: CSVEDRSAEAFF.

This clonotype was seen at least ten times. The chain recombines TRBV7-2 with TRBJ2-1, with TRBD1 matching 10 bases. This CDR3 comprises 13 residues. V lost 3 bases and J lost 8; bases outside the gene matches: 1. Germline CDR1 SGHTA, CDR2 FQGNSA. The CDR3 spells CASSFGQGDEQFF. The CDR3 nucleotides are TGTGCCAGCAGCTTTGGACAGGGGGATGAGCAGTTCTTC.

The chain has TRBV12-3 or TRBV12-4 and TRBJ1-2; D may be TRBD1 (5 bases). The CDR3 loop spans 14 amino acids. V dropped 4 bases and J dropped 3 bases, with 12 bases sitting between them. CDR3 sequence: CASSWGEGYYGYTF. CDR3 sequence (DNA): TGTGCCAGCAGTTGGGGGGAGGGTTACTATGGCTACACCTTC.

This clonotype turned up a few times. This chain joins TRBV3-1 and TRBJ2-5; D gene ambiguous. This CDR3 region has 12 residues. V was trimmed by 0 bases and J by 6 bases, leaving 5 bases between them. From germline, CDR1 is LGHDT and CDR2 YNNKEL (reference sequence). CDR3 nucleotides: TGTGCCAGCAGCCAAGAACGGCAGACCCAGTACTTC. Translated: CASSQERQTQYF.

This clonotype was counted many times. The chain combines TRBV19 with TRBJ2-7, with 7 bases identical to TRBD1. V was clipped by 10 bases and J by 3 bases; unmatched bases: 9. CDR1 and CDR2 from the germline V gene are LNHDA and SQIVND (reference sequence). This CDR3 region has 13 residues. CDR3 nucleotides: TGTGCCACCCTGGACAGGCGGAGCTACGAGCAGTACTTC. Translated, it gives CATLDRRSYEQYF.

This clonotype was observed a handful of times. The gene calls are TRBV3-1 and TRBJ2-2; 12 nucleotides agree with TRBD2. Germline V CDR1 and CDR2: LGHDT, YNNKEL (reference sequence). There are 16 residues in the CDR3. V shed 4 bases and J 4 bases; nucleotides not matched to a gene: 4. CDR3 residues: CASSPGLAGITGELFF. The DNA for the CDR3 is TGTGCCAGCAGCCCCGGACTAGCGGGGATCACCGGGGAGCTGTTTTTT. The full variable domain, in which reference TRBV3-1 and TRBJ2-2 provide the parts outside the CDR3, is DTAVSQTPKYLVTQMGNDKSIKCEQNLGHDTMYWYKQDSKKFLKIMFSYNNKELIINETVPNRFSPKSPDKAHLNLHINSLELGDSAVYFCASSPGLAGITGELFFGEGSRLTVL.

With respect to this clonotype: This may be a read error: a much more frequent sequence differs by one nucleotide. Here the CDR3 reads CASSERDSYQNF. The CDR3 DNA reads as TGTGCCAGCAGCGAGAGGGACAGTTACCAAAACTTC. V and J are TRBV7-6 and TRBJ1-2; 7 bases fit TRBD1. This CDR3 contains 12 residues. The germline CDR1 and CDR2 sequences are SGHVS and FNYEAQ.

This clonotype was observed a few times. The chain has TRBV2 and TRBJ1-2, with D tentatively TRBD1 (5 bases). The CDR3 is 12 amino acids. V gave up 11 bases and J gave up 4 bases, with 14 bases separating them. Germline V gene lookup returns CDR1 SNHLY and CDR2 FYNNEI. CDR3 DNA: TGTGCCCAAGCCGGGACGGTCTATGGCTACACCTTC. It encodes CAQAGTVYGYTF.

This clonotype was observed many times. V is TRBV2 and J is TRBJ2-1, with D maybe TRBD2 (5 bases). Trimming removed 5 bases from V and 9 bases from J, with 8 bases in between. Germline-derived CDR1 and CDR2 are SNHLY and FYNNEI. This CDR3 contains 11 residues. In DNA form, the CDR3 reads TGTGCCAGCAGTCCTCTAGCTGAGCAGTTCTTC. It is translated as CASSPLAEQFF.

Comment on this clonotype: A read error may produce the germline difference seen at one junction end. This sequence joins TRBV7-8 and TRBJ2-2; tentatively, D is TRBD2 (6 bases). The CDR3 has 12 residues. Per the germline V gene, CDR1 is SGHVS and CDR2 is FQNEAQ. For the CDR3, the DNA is TGTGCCAGGAGCTTACGTCCCGGGGGGCTGTTTTTT. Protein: CARSLRPGGLFF.

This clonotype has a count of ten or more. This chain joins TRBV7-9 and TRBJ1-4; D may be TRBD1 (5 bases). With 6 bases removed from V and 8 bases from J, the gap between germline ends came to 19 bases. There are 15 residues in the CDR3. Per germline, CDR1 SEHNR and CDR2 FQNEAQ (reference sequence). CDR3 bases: TGTGCCAGCAGTCCAGGCTGGGGGGTTGGAGAAAAACTGTTTTTT. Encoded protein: CASSPGWGVGEKLFF. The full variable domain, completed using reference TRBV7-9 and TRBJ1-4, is DTGVSQNPRHKITKRGQNVTFRCDPISEHNRLYWYRQTLGQGPEFLTYFQNEAQLEKSRLLSDRFSAERPKGSFSTLEIQRTEQGDSAMYLCASSPGWGVGEKLFFGSGTQLSVL.